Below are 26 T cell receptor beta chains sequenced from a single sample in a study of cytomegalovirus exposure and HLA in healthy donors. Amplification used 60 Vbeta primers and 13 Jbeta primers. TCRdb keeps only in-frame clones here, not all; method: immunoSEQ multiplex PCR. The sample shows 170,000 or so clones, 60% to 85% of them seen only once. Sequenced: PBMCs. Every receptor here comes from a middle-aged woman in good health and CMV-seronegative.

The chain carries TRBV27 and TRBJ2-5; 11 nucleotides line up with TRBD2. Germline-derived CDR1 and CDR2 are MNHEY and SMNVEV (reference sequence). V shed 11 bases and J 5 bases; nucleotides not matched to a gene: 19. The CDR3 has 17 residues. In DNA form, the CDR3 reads TGTGCCCCGAATCACCGTGAGGTAGCGGGGGGGCGGGAGACCCAGTACTTC. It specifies CAPNHREVAGGRETQYF.

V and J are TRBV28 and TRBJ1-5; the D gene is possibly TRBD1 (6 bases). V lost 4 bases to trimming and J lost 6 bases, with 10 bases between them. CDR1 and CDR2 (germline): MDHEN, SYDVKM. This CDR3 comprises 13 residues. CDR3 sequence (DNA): TGTGCCAGCAGTTACAGGGTGTCTCAGCCCCAGCATTTT. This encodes CASSYRVSQPQHF.

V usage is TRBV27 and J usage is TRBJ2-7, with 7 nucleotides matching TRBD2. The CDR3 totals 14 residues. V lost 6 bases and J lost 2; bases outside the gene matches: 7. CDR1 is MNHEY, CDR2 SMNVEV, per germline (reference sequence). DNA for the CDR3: TGTGCCAGCAGCCTCAGGCTAGCGGCCTACGAGCAGTACTTC. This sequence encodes CASSLRLAAYEQYF.

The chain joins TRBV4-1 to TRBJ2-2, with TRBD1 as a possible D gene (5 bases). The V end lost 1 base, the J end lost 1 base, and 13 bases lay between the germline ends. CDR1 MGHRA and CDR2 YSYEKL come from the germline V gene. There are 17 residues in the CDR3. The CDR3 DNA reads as TGCGCCAGCAGCCAAGTGGGGCGTCGGAAGAACACCGGGGAGCTGTTTTTT. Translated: CASSQVGRRKNTGELFF.

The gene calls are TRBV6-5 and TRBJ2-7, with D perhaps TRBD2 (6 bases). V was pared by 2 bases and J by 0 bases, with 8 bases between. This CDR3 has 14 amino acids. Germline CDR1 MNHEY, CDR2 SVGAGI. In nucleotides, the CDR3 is TGTGCCAGCAGTTACGGGGACTCCTCCTACGAGCAGTACTTC. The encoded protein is CASSYGDSSYEQYF.

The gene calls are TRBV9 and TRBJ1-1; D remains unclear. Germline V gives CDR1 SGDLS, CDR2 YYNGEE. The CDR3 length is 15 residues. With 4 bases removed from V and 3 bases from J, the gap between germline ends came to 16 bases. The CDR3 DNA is TGTGCCAGCAGCCCCGGGGTAGGAAAGGACACTGAAGCTTTCTTT. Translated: CASSPGVGKDTEAFF.

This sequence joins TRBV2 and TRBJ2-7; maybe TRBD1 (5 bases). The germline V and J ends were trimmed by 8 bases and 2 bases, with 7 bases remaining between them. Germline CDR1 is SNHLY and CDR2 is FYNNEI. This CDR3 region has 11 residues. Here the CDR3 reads CASDRTYEQYF. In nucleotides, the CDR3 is TGTGCCAGCGACAGAACCTACGAGCAGTACTTC.

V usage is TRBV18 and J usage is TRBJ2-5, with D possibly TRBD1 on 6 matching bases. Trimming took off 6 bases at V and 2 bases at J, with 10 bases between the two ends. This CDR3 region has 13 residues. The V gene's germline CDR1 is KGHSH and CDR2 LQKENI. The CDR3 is CASSLDRQETQYF. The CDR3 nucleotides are TGTGCCAGCTCCCTCGACAGGCAAGAGACCCAGTACTTC.

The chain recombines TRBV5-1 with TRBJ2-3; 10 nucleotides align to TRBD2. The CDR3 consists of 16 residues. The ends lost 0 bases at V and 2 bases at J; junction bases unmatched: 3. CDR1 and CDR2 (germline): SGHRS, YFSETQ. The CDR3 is CASSLERGGATDTQYF. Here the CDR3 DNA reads TGCGCCAGCAGCTTGGAGCGGGGGGGCGCCACAGATACGCAGTATTTT.

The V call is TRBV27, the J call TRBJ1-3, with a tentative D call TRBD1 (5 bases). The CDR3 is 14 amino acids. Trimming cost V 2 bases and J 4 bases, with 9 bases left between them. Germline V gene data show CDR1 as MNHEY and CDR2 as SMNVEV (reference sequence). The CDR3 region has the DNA TGTGCCAGCAGTTTACGGGGGAGGGGAAACACCATATATTTT. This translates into CASSLRGRGNTIYF.

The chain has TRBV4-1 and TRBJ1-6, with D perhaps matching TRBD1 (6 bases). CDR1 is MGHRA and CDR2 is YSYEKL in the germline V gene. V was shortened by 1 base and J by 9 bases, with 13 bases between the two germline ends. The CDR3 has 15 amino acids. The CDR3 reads CASSQGQGPFSPLHF. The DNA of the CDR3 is TGCGCCAGCAGCCAAGGCCAGGGGCCTTTTTCACCCCTCCACTTT.

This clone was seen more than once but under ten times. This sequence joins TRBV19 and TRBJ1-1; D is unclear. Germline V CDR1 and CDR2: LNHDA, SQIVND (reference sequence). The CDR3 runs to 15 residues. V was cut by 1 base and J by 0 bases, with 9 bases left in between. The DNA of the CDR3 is TGTGCCAGTAGTATAGGAGGGAGGTTGAACACTGAAGCTTTCTTT. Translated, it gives CASSIGGRLNTEAFF. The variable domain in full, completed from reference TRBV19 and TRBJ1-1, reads DGGITQSPKYLFRKEGQNVTLSCEQNLNHDAMYWYRQDPGQGLRLIYYSQIVNDFQKGDIAEGYSVSREKKESFPLTVTSAQKNPTAFYLCASSIGGRLNTEAFFGQGTRLTVV.

The chain's CDR3 is CASSISGYGYTF. The CDR3 DNA sequence: TGTGCCAGTAGTATATCAGGGTATGGCTACACCTTC. The chain employs TRBV19 and TRBJ1-2, with TRBD1 as a possible D gene (5 bases). Germline V gene data show CDR1 as LNHDA and CDR2 as SQIVND (reference sequence). The germline V and J ends were trimmed by 2 bases and 5 bases, with 6 bases remaining between them. The CDR3 is made up of 12 amino acids. The variable domain in full, completed from reference TRBV19 and TRBJ1-2, reads DGGITQSPKYLFRKEGQNVTLSCEQNLNHDAMYWYRQDPGQGLRLIYYSQIVNDFQKGDIAEGYSVSREKKESFPLTVTSAQKNPTAFYLCASSISGYGYTFGSGTRLTVV.

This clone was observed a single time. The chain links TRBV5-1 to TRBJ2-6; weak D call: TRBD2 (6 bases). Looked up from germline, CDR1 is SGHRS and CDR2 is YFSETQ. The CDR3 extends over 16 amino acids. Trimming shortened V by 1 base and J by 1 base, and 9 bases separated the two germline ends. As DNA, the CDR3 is TGCGCCAGCAGCTTGTTTGGGGGGTCTGGGGCCAACGTCCTGACTTTC. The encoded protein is CASSLFGGSGANVLTF.

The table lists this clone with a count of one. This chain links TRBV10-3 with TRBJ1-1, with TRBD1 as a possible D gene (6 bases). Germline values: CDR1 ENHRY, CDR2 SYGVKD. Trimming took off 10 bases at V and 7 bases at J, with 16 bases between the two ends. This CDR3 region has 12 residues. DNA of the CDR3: TGTGCCACCAAGACAGGCCCCTTTGAAGCTTTCTTT. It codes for CATKTGPFEAFF.

For the CDR3, the DNA is TGTGCCAGCATTATGACAGGTGCAACTAATGAAAAACTGTTTTTT. This gives the protein CASIMTGATNEKLFF. The J gene is TRBJ1-4, the V gene TRBV28, with D perhaps matching TRBD1 (6 bases). The V end lost 7 bases, the J end lost 0 bases, and 12 bases lay between the germline ends. Germline V gene lookup returns CDR1 MDHEN and CDR2 SYDVKM. The length of the CDR3 is 15 residues.

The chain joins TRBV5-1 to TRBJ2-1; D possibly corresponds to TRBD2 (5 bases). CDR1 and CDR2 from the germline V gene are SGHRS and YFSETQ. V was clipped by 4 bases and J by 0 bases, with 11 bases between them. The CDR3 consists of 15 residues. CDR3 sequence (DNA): TGCGCCAGCAGCCCCAGCGGTAGCTCCTACAATGAGCAGTTCTTC. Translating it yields CASSPSGSSYNEQFF.

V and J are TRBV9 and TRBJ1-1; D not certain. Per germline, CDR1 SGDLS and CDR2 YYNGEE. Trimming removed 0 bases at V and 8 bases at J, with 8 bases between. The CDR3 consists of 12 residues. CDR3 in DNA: TGTGCCAGCAGCGTAGGCCTAGGAGAAGCTTTCTTT. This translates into CASSVGLGEAFF.

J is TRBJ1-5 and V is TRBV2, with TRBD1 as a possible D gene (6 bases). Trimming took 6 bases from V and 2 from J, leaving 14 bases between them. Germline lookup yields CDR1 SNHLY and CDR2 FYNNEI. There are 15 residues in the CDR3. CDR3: CASSAQGGGNQPQHF. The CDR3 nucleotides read TGTGCCAGCAGCGCACAGGGAGGGGGCAATCAGCCCCAGCATTTT.

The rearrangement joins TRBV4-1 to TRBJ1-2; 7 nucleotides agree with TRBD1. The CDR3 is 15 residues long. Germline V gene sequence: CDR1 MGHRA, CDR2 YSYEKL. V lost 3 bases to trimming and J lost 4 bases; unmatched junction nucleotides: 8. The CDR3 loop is CASSQVEGTVYGYTF. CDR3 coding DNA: TGCGCCAGCAGCCAGGTCGAGGGGACAGTCTATGGCTACACCTTC.

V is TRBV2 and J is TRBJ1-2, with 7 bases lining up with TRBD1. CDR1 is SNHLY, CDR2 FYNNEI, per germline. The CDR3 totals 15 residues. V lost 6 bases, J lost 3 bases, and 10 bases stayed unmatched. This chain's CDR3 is CASRQGVRGDYGYTF. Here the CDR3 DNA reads TGTGCCAGCAGGCAGGGGGTACGAGGGGACTATGGCTACACCTTC. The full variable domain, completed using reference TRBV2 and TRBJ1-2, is EPEVTQTPSHQVTQMGQEVILRCVPISNHLYFYWYRQILGQKVEFLVSFYNNEISEKSEIFDDQFSVERPDGSNFTLKIRSTKLEDSAMYFCASRQGVRGDYGYTFGSGTRLTVV.

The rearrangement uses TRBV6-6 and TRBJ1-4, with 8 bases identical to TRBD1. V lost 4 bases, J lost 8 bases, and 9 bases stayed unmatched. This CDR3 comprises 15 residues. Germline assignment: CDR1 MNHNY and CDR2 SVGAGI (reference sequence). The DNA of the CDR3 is TGTGCCAGCAGTTCCACAGGGGGGAATAAAGAAAAACTGTTTTTT. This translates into CASSSTGGNKEKLFF.

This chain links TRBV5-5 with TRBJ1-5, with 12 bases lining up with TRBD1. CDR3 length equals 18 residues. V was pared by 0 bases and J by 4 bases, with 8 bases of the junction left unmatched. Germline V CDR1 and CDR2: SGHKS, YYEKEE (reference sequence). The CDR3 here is CASSLGSGQGARNQPQHF. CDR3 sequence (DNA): TGTGCCAGCAGCTTGGGGTCGGGACAGGGGGCGAGGAATCAGCCCCAGCATTTT.

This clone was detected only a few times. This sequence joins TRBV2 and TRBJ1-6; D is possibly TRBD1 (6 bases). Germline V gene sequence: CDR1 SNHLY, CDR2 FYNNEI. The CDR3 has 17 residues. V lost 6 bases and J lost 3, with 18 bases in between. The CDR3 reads CASRGRGGIFYNSPLHF. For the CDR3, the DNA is TGTGCCAGCAGAGGTAGGGGGGGTATTTTCTATAATTCACCCCTCCACTTT.

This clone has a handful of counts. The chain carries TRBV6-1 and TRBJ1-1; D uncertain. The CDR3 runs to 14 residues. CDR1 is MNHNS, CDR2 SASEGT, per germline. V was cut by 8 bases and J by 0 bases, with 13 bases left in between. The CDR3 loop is CASPDSIMNTEAFF. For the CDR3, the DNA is TGTGCCAGCCCCGACTCGATAATGAACACTGAAGCTTTCTTT.

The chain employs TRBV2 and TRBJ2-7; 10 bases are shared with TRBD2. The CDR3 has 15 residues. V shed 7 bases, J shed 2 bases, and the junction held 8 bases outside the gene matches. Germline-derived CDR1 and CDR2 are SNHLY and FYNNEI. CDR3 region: CASNKKRGGPYEQYF. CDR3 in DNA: TGTGCCAGCAATAAAAAGCGGGGGGGCCCCTACGAGCAGTACTTC. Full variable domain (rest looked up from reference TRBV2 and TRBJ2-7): EPEVTQTPSHQVTQMGQEVILRCVPISNHLYFYWYRQILGQKVEFLVSFYNNEISEKSEIFDDQFSVERPDGSNFTLKIRSTKLEDSAMYFCASNKKRGGPYEQYFGPGTRLTVT.